This TCR beta chain was captured in a study of shared clonotypes between healthy human individuals. About the research overall: Participating donors consisted of two women and a few men aged 18 to 49.

The germline CDR1 and CDR2 sequences are LGHNA and YNFKEQ. This CDR3 spans 16 amino acids. The J segment lost 5 bases and the V segment lost 0 bases, leaving 5 bases of the junction unmatched. DNA from unsorted PBMC was sequenced on ten immunoSEQ deep assay plates. Measured with immunoSEQ multiplex PCR; TCRdb has only the in-frame clones, and not every one. The sample holds approximately 500,000 clones; 75% to 85% are singletons and the top ten take 10% to 15%. The clonotype originates from a middle-aged woman in good health. Some clones in this sample may be carry-over from other donors' samples. This chain links TRBV4-2 with TRBJ2-1; TRBD1 matches 9 bases. The sequencing sample was made of PBMCs. CDR3: CASSQDPGQGHNEQFF. The CDR3 nucleotides are TGTGCCAGCAGCCAAGATCCGGGACAGGGTCACAATGAGCAGTTCTTC.